The clone carrying this T cell receptor (beta chain) was detected ten times or more. Its antigen is undetermined. The length of the CDR3 is 18 residues. Trimming removed 4 bases at V and 7 bases at J, with 26 bases between. CDR1 is LGHNA, CDR2 YNFKEQ, per germline. The data belong to a study of T cells after yellow fever vaccination. Findings and caveats of the study: Sorted repertoires could include abundant contaminating clonotypes from bulk cells. Post-booster repertoires contained most primary-vaccination clones again (around 96% CD4, about 88% CD8).

Template switching with 5'RACE generated the TCR cDNA and added a universal primer site and UMIs. One entry per CDR3 protein, called by TCRdb with MiXCR from the 5' RACE reads. The table records roughly 120,000 distinct CDR3 sequences, 5.5% to 8% of them present only once. This TCR was sampled from a young man who received the YFV17D yellow fever vaccine. Sample: CD4+ T cells sorted from PBMCs, taken approximately 47 days after the first yellow fever vaccination. The gene calls are TRBV4-2 and TRBJ2-1, with TRBD2 as a possible D gene (9 bases). The CDR3 region is CASSLSFVSSGDRNEQFF. In DNA, the CDR3 is TGTGCCAGCAGCCTTTCGTTTGTTTCTAGCGGGGACAGGAATGAGCAGTTCTTC.